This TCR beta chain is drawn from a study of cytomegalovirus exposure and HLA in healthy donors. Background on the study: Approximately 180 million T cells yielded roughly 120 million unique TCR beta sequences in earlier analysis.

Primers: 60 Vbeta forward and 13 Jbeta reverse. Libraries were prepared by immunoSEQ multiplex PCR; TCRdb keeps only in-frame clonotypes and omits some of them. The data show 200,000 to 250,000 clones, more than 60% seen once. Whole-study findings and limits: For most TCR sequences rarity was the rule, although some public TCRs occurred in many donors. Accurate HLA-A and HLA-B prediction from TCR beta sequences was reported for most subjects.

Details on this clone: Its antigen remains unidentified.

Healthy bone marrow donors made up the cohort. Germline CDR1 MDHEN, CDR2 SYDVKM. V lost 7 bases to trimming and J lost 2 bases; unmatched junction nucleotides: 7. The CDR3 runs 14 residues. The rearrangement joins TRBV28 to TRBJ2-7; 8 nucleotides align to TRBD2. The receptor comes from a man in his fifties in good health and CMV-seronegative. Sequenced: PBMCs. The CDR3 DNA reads TGTGCCAGCATCACCACGGGGGGGGCCTACGAGCAGTACTTC. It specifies CASITTGGAYEQYF.